One and the same sample provided the 20 T cell receptor beta chains below, sequenced in a study of blood T cell repertoires in COVID-19. The data were produced by immunoSEQ multiplex PCR, yet TCRdb's version contains in-frame clones alone and is incomplete. The table includes 290,000 or so clones, 80% to 85% detected once. The sequenced sample was PBMCs or T cells enriched from blood (not recorded which). The receptors shown here come from a man between 35 and 55 years old who had been exposed to COVID-19.

The genes are TRBV5-1 and TRBJ1-1; D might be TRBD1 (5 bases). With 5 bases removed from V and 0 bases from J, the gap between germline ends came to 17 bases. This CDR3 has 16 residues. Germline values: CDR1 SGHRS, CDR2 YFSETQ. CDR3 residues: CASSVITGSVNTEAFF. The DNA for the CDR3 is TGCGCCAGCAGTGTCATTACAGGAAGCGTGAACACTGAAGCTTTCTTT.

The gene calls are TRBV19 and TRBJ2-1; D is perhaps TRBD2 (6 bases). Germline V gives CDR1 LNHDA, CDR2 SQIVND (reference sequence). The CDR3 loop spans 14 amino acids. V lost 10 bases and J lost 6, with 19 bases in between. This chain's CDR3 is CATRRRDGSNEQFF. In DNA, the CDR3 is TGTGCCACCCGGAGGCGGGATGGTTCCAATGAGCAGTTCTTC.

This clone was picked up one time. This sequence joins TRBV5-1 and TRBJ1-6; 7 nucleotides line up with TRBD1. The CDR3 runs to 15 residues. Germline lookup yields CDR1 SGHRS and CDR2 YFSETQ. The V segment lost 6 bases and the J segment 10 bases; nucleotides outside the gene matches: 13. CDR3 region: CASTSGDRRESPLHF. In nucleotides, the CDR3 is TGCGCCAGCACTTCTGGGGACAGACGAGAATCACCCCTCCACTTT.

This sequence joins TRBV5-5 and TRBJ2-4; TRBD1 matches at 12 bases. The CDR3 runs to 14 residues. V was pared by 5 bases and J by 8 bases, with 5 bases of the junction left unmatched. Per the germline V gene, CDR1 is SGHKS and CDR2 is YYEKEE (reference sequence). CDR3 region: CASSGTGGRDIQYF. The DNA for the CDR3 is TGTGCCAGCAGTGGGACAGGGGGCAGGGACATTCAGTACTTC.

V is TRBV29-1 and J is TRBJ1-2; D is possibly TRBD1 (5 bases). The CDR3 is made up of 12 amino acids. In germline, CDR1 is SQVTM, CDR2 ANQGSEA. Trimming cost V 2 bases and J 10 bases, with 14 bases left between them. The CDR3 spells CSVELEGQDYTF. As DNA, the CDR3 is TGCAGCGTTGAATTGGAGGGGCAGGACTACACCTTC. Together with reference TRBV29-1 and TRBJ1-2, the CDR3 gives the full variable domain: SAVISQKPSRDICQRGTSLTIQCQVDSQVTMMFWYRQQPGQSLTLIATANQGSEATYESGFVIDKFPISRPNLTFSTLTVSNMSPEDSSIYLCSVELEGQDYTFGSGTRLTVV.

The chain is built from TRBV9 and TRBJ1-4; D is perhaps TRBD1 (5 bases). The germline V and J ends were trimmed by 6 bases and 5 bases, with 8 bases remaining between them. Germline V gene data show CDR1 as SGDLS and CDR2 as YYNGEE. CDR3 length equals 12 residues. The CDR3 bases are TGTGCCAGCAACAGGAACAATGAAAAACTGTTTTTT. Amino acids: CASNRNNEKLFF.

The chain has TRBV9 and TRBJ2-3; TRBD1 is a possible D gene (5 bases). The CDR3 covers 14 residues. The ends were cut back, 0 bases at V and 6 bases at J, with 11 bases in the middle. In germline, CDR1 is SGDLS, CDR2 YYNGEE. The CDR3 region is CASSVGRGPDTQYF. The CDR3 DNA sequence: TGTGCCAGCAGCGTAGGAAGGGGCCCGGATACGCAGTATTTT.

As for this clone: Other DNA sequences of this sample code for an identical CDR3. The rearrangement uses TRBV30 and TRBJ1-5; TRBD1 is a possible D gene (5 bases). Germline CDR1 GTSNPN, CDR2 SVGIG (reference sequence). Trimming pared 2 bases from V and 0 bases from J, leaving 8 bases between. This CDR3 region has 14 residues. The CDR3 DNA follows: TGTGCCTGGAGTAGCGGGACTAGCAATCAGCCCCAGCATTTT. Translated: CAWSSGTSNQPQHF. The full variable domain, completed using reference TRBV30 and TRBJ1-5, is SQTIHQWPATLVQPVGSPLSLECTVEGTSNPNLYWYRQAAGRGLQLLFYSVGIGQISSEVPQNLSASRPQDRQFILSSKKLLLSDSGFYLCAWSSGTSNQPQHFGDGTRLSIL.

The chain joins TRBV14 to TRBJ1-4, with a tentative D call TRBD1 (6 bases). V was trimmed by 4 bases and J by 7 bases, leaving 16 bases between them. Germline lookup yields CDR1 SGHDN and CDR2 FVKESK. There are 15 residues in the CDR3. CDR3 in DNA: TGTGCCAGCAGCCCATACAGGGATTCTTTTGAAAAACTGTTTTTT. This encodes CASSPYRDSFEKLFF.

This clone was detected only once. The chain couples TRBV14 to TRBJ2-3; 11 nucleotides agree with TRBD2. This CDR3 is 15 amino acids long. Germline-derived CDR1 and CDR2 are SGHDN and FVKESK. The trim removed 4 bases at V and 5 bases at J, leaving 5 bases unmatched. The CDR3 region has the DNA TGTGCCAGCAGCCGGCTAGCGGGAGGTAGAGATACGCAGTATTTT. It specifies CASSRLAGGRDTQYF.

The chain is built from TRBV7-2 and TRBJ1-6, with 7 bases matching TRBD1. V shed 5 bases and J 1 base; nucleotides not matched to a gene: 5. This CDR3 contains 16 residues. Germline values: CDR1 SGHTA, CDR2 FQGNSA. The CDR3 sequence: CASSPTGRSYNSPLHF. The DNA of the CDR3 is TGTGCCAGCAGCCCGACAGGGAGGTCCTATAATTCACCCCTCCACTTT.

The V call is TRBV25-1, the J call TRBJ1-2; a possible D gene is TRBD1 (6 bases). The CDR3 contains 16 residues. Trimming took off 2 bases at V and 2 bases at J, with 15 bases between the two ends. Germline V lookup: CDR1 MGHDK, CDR2 SYGVNS. CDR3 sequence reads: CASSELLPTGNYGYTF. DNA of the CDR3: TGTGCCAGCAGTGAACTCCTCCCCACAGGGAACTATGGCTACACCTTC.

This sequence joins TRBV7-9 and TRBJ2-5; TRBD2 matches at 12 bases. This CDR3 is built from 15 residues. Germline-derived CDR1 and CDR2 are SEHNR and FQNEAQ (reference sequence). Unmatched junction bases numbered 5, after V lost 5 bases and J lost 4 bases. Here the CDR3 DNA reads TGTGCCAGCAGCGCAACGGGACTAGCGGGAGAGACCCAGTACTTC. Its protein product is CASSATGLAGETQYF.

The CDR3 nucleotides are TGTGCCAGCAGCTTAGAACCAGTTTACGAGCAGTACTTC. It codes for CASSLEPVYEQYF. This chain links TRBV7-9 with TRBJ2-7; D unresolved. V gave up 1 base and J gave up 4 bases, with 8 bases separating them. The CDR3 contains 13 residues. Germline values: CDR1 SEHNR, CDR2 FQNEAQ (reference sequence). Full variable domain (missing parts from reference TRBV7-9 and TRBJ2-7): DTGVSQNPRHKITKRGQNVTFRCDPISEHNRLYWYRQTLGQGPEFLTYFQNEAQLEKSRLLSDRFSAERPKGSFSTLEIQRTEQGDSAMYLCASSLEPVYEQYFGPGTRLTVT.

V gene TRBV12-3 or TRBV12-4 combines with J gene TRBJ1-1; D is uncertain. Trimming cost V 0 bases and J 4 bases, with 6 bases left between them. The CDR3 has 13 residues. The CDR3 sequence: CASSLARPTEAFF. Written as DNA, the CDR3 is TGTGCCAGCAGTTTAGCCCGTCCCACTGAAGCTTTCTTT.

This clone was observed a single time. V gene TRBV6-5 combines with J gene TRBJ2-7, with D uncertain. The CDR3 runs to 13 residues. CDR1 MNHEY and CDR2 SVGAGI come from the germline V gene. The V and J ends lost 6 bases and 0 bases respectively, with 9 bases between them. This CDR3 reads CASRTPSSYEQYF. CDR3 DNA: TGTGCCAGCAGGACCCCTAGCTCCTACGAGCAGTACTTC.

The chain recombines TRBV5-4 with TRBJ2-3; 8 bases match TRBD2. Per germline, CDR1 SGHNT and CDR2 YYREEE (reference sequence). The CDR3 covers 17 residues. J was trimmed by 2 bases and V by 3 bases; bases with no gene match: 11. CDR3 in amino acids: CASSSPGGTRNTDTQYF. As DNA, the CDR3 is TGTGCCAGCAGCTCCCCGGGGGGGACTAGGAACACAGATACGCAGTATTTT.

The J gene is TRBJ2-5, the V gene TRBV18; 9 nucleotides line up with TRBD2. The ends lost 2 bases at V and 3 bases at J; junction bases unmatched: 10. From germline, CDR1 is KGHSH and CDR2 LQKENI. The CDR3 sequence is 17 residues long. The CDR3 here is CASSPGVLAGYEETQYF. As DNA, the CDR3 is TGTGCCAGCTCACCAGGTGTGCTAGCGGGATACGAAGAGACCCAGTACTTC.

The chain recombines TRBV11-3 with TRBJ1-1; a weak D match, TRBD1 (5 bases). Per the germline V gene, CDR1 is SGHNT and CDR2 is YENEEA. V shed 4 bases and J shed 5 bases, with 14 bases lying between them. The CDR3 has 14 residues. The CDR3 nucleotides are TGTGCCAGCAGCTCAGGGTATTCGGGTACTGAAGCTTTCTTT. Amino acids: CASSSGYSGTEAFF. Variable domain in full (rest from reference TRBV11-3 and TRBJ1-1): EAGVVQSPRYKIIEKKQPVAFWCNPISGHNTLYWYLQNLGQGPELLIRYENEEAVDDSQLPKDRFSAERLKGVDSTLKIQPAELGDSAVYLCASSSGYSGTEAFFGQGTRLTVV.

This chain joins TRBV2 and TRBJ1-3; D is unclear. Per germline, CDR1 SNHLY and CDR2 FYNNEI. This CDR3 region has 14 residues. Trimming pared 9 bases from V and 4 bases from J, leaving 16 bases between. The CDR3 loop reads CASEGGFAGNTIYF. CDR3 nucleotides: TGTGCCAGTGAGGGTGGTTTTGCCGGAAACACCATATATTTT. The variable domain in full, completed from reference TRBV2 and TRBJ1-3, reads EPEVTQTPSHQVTQMGQEVILRCVPISNHLYFYWYRQILGQKVEFLVSFYNNEISEKSEIFDDQFSVERPDGSNFTLKIRSTKLEDSAMYFCASEGGFAGNTIYFGEGSWLTVV.